This T cell receptor beta chain was documented in a study of breast tumors, draining lymph nodes, adjacent tissues. Findings and limits, study-wide: The lymph node origin of tumor T cells was framed as consistent with a hypothesis, not demonstrated. Tumor and nontumor repertoires were significantly more similar in luminal-like than in basal-like breast cancer.

The length of the CDR3 is 15 residues. Per germline, CDR1 SGDLS and CDR2 YYNGEE. The ends were cut back, 3 bases at V and 7 bases at J, with 17 bases in the middle. TCRdb re-derived calls from the multiplex PCR reads in MiXCR, one entry per CDR3 protein. The table shows some 140,000 distinct CDR3 sequences, with 20% to 25% occurring only once. As regards this clonotype: The antigen is unknown.

Samples came from axillary lymph nodes draining the breast cancer. The sequence derives from a female donor with breast cancer. Some clones in this sample may be carry-over from other donors' samples. This chain uses TRBV9 with TRBJ2-1, with D possibly called TRBD1 or TRBD2 (6 bases each). Sequenced material: axillary lymph node tissue. The CDR3 bases are TGTGCCAGCAGCGGAGGATTGGGGGCGGGGAATGAGCAGTTCTTC. This codes for CASSGGLGAGNEQFF.